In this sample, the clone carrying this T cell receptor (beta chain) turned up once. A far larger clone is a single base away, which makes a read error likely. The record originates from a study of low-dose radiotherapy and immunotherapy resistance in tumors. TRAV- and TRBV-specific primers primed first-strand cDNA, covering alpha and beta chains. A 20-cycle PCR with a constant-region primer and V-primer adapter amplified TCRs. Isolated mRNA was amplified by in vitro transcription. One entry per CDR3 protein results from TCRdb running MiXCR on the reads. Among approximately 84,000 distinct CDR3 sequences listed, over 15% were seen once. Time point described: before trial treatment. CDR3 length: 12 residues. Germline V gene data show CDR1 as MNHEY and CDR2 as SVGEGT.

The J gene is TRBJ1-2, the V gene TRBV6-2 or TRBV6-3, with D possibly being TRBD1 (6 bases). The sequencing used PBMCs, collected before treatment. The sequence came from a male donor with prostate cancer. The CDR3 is CASRYSPGAWAF. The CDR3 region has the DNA TGTGCCAGCAGATACTCGCCGGGGGCGTGGGCCTTC.